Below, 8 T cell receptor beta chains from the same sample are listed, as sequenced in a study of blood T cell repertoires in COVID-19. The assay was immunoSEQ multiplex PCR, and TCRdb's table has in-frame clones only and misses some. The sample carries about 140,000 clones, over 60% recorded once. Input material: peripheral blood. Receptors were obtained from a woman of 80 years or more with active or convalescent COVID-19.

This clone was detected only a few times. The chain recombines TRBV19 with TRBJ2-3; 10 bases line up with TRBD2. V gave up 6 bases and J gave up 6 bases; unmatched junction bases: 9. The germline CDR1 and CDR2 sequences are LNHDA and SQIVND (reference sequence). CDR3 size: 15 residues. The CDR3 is CASSQTSGAPDTQYF. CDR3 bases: TGTGCCAGTAGCCAAACTAGCGGGGCCCCGGATACGCAGTATTTT.

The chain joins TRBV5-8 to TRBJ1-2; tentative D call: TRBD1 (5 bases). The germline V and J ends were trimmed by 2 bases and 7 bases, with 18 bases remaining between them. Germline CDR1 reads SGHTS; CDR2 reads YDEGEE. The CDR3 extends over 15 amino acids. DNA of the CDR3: TGTGCCAGCAGCTTTGGGGGGTCGGGGCCTGGTGGCTACACCTTC. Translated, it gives CASSFGGSGPGGYTF.

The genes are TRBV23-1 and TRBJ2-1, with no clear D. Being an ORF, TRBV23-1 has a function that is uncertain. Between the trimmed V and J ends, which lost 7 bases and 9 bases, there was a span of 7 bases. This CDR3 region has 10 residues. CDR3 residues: CASTNSEQFF. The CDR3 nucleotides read TGCGCCAGCACTAACAGTGAGCAGTTCTTC.

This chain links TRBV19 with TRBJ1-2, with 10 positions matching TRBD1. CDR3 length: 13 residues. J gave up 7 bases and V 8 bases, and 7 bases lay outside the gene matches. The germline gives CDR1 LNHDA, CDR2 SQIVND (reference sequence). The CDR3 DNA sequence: TGTGCCAGTGGGGACAGGGGTAGACGTGGCTACACCTTC. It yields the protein CASGDRGRRGYTF.

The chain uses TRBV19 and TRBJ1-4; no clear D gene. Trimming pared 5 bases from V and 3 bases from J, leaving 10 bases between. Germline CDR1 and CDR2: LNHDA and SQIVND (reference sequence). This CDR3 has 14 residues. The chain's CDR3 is CASSSGLPNEKLFF. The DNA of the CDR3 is TGTGCCAGTAGTTCTGGACTGCCTAATGAAAAACTGTTTTTT.

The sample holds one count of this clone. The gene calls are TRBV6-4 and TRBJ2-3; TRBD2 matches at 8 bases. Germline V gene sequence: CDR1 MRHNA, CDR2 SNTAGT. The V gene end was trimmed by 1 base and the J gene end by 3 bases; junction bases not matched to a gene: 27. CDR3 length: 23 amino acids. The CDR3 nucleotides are TGTGCCAGCAGTGACTTCCACCCCCCAGCCCTTATTATCCGGGGGGGCCAAACAGATACGCAGTATTTT. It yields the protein CASSDFHPPALIIRGGQTDTQYF.

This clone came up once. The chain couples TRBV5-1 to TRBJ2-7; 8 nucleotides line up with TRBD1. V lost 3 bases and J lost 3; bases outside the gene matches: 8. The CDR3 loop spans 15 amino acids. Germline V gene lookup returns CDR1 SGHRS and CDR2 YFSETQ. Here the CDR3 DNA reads TGCGCCAGCAGCTCCGGGACAGGTAGCCTCTACGAGCAGTACTTC. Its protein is CASSSGTGSLYEQYF.

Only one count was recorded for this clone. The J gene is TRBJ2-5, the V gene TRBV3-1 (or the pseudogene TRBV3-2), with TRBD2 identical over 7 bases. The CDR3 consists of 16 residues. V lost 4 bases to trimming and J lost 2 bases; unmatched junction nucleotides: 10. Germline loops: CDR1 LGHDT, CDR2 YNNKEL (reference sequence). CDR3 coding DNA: TGTGCCAGCAGCCCCCAATTGACTAGCACACAAGAGACCCAGTACTTC. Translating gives CASSPQLTSTQETQYF.